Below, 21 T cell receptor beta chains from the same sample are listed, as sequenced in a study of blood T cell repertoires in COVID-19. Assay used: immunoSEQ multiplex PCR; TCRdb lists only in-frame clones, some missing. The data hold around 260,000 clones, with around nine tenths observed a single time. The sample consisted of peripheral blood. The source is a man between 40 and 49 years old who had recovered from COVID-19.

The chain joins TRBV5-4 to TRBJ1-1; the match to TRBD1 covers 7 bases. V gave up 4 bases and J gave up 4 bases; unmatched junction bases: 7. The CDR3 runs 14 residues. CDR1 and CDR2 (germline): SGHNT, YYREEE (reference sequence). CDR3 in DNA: TGTGCCAGCAGCGTGCCTGACAGGGTCACTGAAGCTTTCTTT. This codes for CASSVPDRVTEAFF.

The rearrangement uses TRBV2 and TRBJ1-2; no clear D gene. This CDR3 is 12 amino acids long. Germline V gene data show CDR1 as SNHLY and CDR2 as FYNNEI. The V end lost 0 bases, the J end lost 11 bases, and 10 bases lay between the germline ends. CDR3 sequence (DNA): TGTGCCAGCAGTGAAGCGCTTCCGGGGTACACCTTC. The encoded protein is CASSEALPGYTF.

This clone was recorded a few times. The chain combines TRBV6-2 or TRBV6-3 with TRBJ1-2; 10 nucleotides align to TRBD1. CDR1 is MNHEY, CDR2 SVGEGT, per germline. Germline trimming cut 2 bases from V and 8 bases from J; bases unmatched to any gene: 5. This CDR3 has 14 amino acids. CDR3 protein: CASSYERTGGGYTF. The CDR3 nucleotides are TGTGCCAGCAGTTACGAGAGGACAGGGGGAGGCTACACCTTC.

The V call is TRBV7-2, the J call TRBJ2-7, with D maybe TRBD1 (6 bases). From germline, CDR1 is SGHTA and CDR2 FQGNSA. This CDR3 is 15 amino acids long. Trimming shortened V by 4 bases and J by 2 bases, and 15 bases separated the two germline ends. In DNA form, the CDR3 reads TGTGCCAGCAGCTCGACTCCGGGACAAACCTACGAGCAGTACTTC. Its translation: CASSSTPGQTYEQYF.

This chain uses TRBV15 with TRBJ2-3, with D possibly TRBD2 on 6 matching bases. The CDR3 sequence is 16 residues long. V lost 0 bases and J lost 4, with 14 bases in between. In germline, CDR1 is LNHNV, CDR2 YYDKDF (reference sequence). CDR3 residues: CATSRDYGSRSDTQYF. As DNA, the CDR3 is TGTGCCACCAGCAGAGATTACGGGAGTCGGTCAGATACGCAGTATTTT.

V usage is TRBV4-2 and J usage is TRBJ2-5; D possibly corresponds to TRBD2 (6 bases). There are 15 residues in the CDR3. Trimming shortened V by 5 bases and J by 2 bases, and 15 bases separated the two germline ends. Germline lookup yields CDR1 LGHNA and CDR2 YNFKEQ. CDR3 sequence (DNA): TGTGCCAGCAGCAATATCGGGACTCCACAAGAGACCCAGTACTTC. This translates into CASSNIGTPQETQYF.

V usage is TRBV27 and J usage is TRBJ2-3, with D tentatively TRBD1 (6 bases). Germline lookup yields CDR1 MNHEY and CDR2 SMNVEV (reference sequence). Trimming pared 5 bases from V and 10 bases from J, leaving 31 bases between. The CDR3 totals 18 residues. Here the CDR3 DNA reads TGTGCCAGCAGTCCGATCCAGGGGTTACAGTCCACGCACGCACCGCAGTATTTT. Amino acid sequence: CASSPIQGLQSTHAPQYF.

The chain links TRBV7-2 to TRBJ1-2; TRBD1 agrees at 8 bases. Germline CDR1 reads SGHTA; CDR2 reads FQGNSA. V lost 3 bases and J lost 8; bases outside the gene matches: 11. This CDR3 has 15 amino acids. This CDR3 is CASSLAGTGGFGYTF. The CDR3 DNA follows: TGTGCCAGCAGCTTGGCCGGGACAGGTGGCTTCGGCTACACCTTC.

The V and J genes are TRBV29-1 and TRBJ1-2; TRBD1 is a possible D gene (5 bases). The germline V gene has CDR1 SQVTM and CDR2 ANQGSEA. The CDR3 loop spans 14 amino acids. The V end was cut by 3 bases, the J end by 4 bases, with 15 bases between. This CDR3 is CSVEYSLGGYGYTF. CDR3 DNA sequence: TGCAGCGTTGAGTACAGCCTGGGGGGCTATGGCTACACCTTC.

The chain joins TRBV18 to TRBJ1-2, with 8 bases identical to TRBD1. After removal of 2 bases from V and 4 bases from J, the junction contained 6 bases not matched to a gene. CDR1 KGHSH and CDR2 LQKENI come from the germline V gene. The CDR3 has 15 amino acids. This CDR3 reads CASSPLDRAGYGYTF. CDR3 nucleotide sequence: TGTGCCAGCTCACCATTGGACAGGGCTGGCTATGGCTACACCTTC.

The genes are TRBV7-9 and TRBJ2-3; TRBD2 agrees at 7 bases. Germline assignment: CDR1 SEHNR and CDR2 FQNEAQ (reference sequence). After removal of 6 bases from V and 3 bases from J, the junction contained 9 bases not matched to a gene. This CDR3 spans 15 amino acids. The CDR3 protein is CASSSGGVGTDTQYF. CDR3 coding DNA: TGTGCCAGCAGTTCGGGAGGCGTCGGGACAGATACGCAGTATTTT.

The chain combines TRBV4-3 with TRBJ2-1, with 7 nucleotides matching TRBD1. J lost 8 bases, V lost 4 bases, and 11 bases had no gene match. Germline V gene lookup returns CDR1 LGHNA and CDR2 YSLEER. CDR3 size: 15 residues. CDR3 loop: CASSRSGTVFDEQFF. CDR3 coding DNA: TGCGCCAGCAGCCGTAGTGGGACAGTTTTCGATGAGCAGTTCTTC.

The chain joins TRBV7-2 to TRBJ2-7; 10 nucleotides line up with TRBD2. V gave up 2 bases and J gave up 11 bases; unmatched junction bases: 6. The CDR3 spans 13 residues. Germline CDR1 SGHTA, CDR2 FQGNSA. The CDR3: CASSLLASGGEYF. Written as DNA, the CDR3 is TGTGCCAGCAGCTTATTGGCTAGCGGGGGAGAGTACTTC.

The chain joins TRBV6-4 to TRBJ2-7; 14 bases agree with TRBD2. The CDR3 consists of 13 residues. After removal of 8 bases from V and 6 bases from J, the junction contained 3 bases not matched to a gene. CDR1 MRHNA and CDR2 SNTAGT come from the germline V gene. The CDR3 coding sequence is TGTGCCAGCGAGGGACTAGCGGGAGCCGAGCAGTACTTC. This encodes CASEGLAGAEQYF.

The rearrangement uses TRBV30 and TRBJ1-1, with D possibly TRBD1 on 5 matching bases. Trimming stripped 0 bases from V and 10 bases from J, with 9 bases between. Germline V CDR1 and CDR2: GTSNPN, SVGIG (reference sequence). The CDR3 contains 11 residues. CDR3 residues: CAWSVGVVAFF. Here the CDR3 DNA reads TGTGCCTGGAGTGTAGGGGTAGTAGCTTTCTTT.

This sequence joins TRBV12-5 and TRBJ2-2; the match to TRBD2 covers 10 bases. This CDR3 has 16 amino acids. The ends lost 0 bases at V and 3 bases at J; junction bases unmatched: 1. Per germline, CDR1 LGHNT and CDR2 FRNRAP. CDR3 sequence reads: CASGLVAGGHTGELFF. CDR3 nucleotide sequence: TGTGCTAGTGGTTTGGTAGCGGGGGGGCACACCGGGGAGCTGTTTTTT.

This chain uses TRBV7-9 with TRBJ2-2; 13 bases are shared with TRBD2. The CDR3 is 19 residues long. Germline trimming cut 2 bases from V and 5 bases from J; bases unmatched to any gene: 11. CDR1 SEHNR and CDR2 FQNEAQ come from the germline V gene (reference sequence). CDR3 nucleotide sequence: TGTGCCAGCAGCTTAAGGACTAGCGGGGGCCTTTTAGGAACCGGGGAGCTGTTTTTT. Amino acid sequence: CASSLRTSGGLLGTGELFF.

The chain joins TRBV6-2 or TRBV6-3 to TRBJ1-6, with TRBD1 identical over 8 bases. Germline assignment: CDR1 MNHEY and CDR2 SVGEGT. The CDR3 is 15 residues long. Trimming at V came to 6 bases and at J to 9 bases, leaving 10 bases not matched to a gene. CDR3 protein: CASSLPTGASSPLHF. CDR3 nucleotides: TGTGCCAGCAGCCTTCCGACAGGGGCGAGTTCACCCCTCCACTTT.

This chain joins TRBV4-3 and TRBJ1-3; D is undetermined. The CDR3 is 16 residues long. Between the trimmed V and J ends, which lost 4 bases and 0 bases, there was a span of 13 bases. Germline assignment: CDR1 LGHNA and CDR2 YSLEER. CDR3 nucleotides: TGCGCCAGCAGCCCCGGGAACCACGCCTCTGGAAACACCATATATTTT. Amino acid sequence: CASSPGNHASGNTIYF.

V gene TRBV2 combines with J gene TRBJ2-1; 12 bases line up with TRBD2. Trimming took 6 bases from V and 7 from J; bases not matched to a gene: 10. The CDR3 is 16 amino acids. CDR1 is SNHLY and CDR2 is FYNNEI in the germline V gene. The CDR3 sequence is CASSVSGLAGSNEQFF. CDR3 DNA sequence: TGTGCCAGCAGCGTATCGGGACTAGCGGGTTCTAATGAGCAGTTCTTC.

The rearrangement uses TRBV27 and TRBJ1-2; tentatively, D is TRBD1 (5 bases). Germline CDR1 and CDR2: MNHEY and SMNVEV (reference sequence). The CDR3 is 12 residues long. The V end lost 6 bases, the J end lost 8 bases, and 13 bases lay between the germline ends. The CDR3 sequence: CASRPPGSGYTF. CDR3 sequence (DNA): TGTGCCAGCAGACCCCCAGGGTCCGGCTACACCTTC.